Below, 4 T cell receptor beta chains from the same sample are listed, as sequenced in a study of cytomegalovirus exposure and HLA in healthy donors. Amplification used 60 Vbeta primers and 13 Jbeta primers. TCRdb's copy holds only in-frame clones and misses some; the assay was immunoSEQ multiplex PCR. The table shows over 150,000 clones, with about 72% occurring only once. The sequenced sample consisted of PBMCs. These receptors all come from a man aged 50-60 years in good health and CMV-seropositive.

This clone has only one observation. The genes are TRBV4-2 and TRBJ1-2, with no clear D. In germline, CDR1 is LGHNA, CDR2 YNFKEQ. There are 16 residues in the CDR3. V was pared by 0 bases and J by 0 bases, with 11 bases between. The CDR3 sequence is CASSQDEAGANYGYTF. The CDR3 DNA reads TGTGCCAGCAGCCAAGATGAAGCGGGCGCTAACTATGGCTACACCTTC.

The CDR3 here is CASIGQGGRYGYTF. The CDR3 nucleotides are TGTGCCAGCATCGGACAGGGGGGACGGTATGGCTACACCTTC. The genes are TRBV6-1 and TRBJ1-2; 10 nucleotides agree with TRBD1. The length of the CDR3 is 14 residues. Germline trimming cut 7 bases from V and 5 bases from J; bases unmatched to any gene: 7. CDR1 and CDR2 from the germline V gene are MNHNS and SASEGT.

The V and J genes are TRBV9 and TRBJ2-3, with 11 bases aligning to TRBD2. This CDR3 is built from 17 residues. The V and J ends lost 0 bases and 1 base, in that order; junction bases with no gene match: 4. The germline V gene encodes CDR1 SGDLS and CDR2 YYNGEE. In nucleotides, the CDR3 is TGTGCCAGCAGCGTAGACCCGACTAGCGGGGGCACAGATACGCAGTATTTT. It is translated as CASSVDPTSGGTDTQYF.

The chain employs TRBV18 and TRBJ1-2, with 8 bases matching TRBD1. V gave up 0 bases and J gave up 5 bases; unmatched junction bases: 5. Germline V CDR1 and CDR2: KGHSH, LQKENI. This CDR3 region has 15 residues. CDR3 region: CASSPPLTGGYGYTF. CDR3 DNA: TGTGCCAGCTCACCACCTCTCACAGGGGGATATGGCTACACCTTC.